These 21 T cell receptor beta chains were sequenced from one sample in a study of regulatory and conventional T cells in RAG deficiency. Blood CD4+ CD25-low CD127-high conventional T cells supplied the genomic DNA template. This table comes from immunoSEQ multiplex PCR, and its TCRdb copy is limited to in-frame clones, with some not included. The sample consists of 29,000 or so clones, over 90% of them appearing once. The sample was also linked to a second study, of regulatory T cells. That work states: Primers: 52 TRBV forward and 13 TRBJ reverse.

Input material: CD25- CD4+ T cells sorted from blood. The source is a human donor in good health.

The chain links TRBV5-1 to TRBJ2-5; 10 nucleotides line up with TRBD2. Per germline, CDR1 SGHRS and CDR2 YFSETQ. The CDR3 totals 14 residues. The junction had 5 bases not matched to a gene; V was cut back by 5 bases and J by 4 bases. CDR3 loop: CASRYLAGAETQYF. CDR3 DNA sequence: TGCGCCAGCAGATACCTAGCGGGGGCAGAGACCCAGTACTTC.

The chain uses TRBV2 and TRBJ1-1; D might be TRBD1 (5 bases). The CDR3 has 13 residues. From germline, CDR1 is SNHLY and CDR2 FYNNEI. The V and J ends lost 6 bases and 2 bases respectively, with 10 bases between them. The CDR3 sequence: CASRTAFNTEAFF. In DNA form, the CDR3 reads TGTGCCAGCAGGACAGCTTTTAACACTGAAGCTTTCTTT. The full variable domain, in which reference TRBV2 and TRBJ1-1 provide the parts outside the CDR3, is EPEVTQTPSHQVTQMGQEVILRCVPISNHLYFYWYRQILGQKVEFLVSFYNNEISEKSEIFDDQFSVERPDGSNFTLKIRSTKLEDSAMYFCASRTAFNTEAFFGQGTRLTVV.

The chain is built from TRBV2 and TRBJ2-3, with 9 nucleotides matching TRBD2. The CDR3 sequence is 17 residues long. Losses at the gene ends were 6 bases for V and 1 base for J; bases not matched to a gene: 11. Germline V gives CDR1 SNHLY, CDR2 FYNNEI. The CDR3 DNA is TGTGCCAGCAGCTCAATGGGGGTAGCGGGGGGCACAGATACGCAGTATTTT. It is translated as CASSSMGVAGGTDTQYF.

J is TRBJ1-1 and V is TRBV5-1, with D maybe TRBD1 (5 bases). This CDR3 has 15 amino acids. V gave up 2 bases and J gave up 0 bases, with 11 bases separating them. Germline assignment: CDR1 SGHRS and CDR2 YFSETQ. The CDR3 sequence: CASSLSGVLNTEAFF. The CDR3 nucleotides are TGCGCCAGCAGCTTATCGGGGGTCCTGAACACTGAAGCTTTCTTT.

This rearrangement joins TRBV28 to TRBJ2-3; TRBD1 aligns across 12 bases. J was trimmed by 5 bases and V by 5 bases; bases with no gene match: 2. The CDR3 totals 14 residues. The V gene's germline CDR1 is MDHEN and CDR2 SYDVKM. The CDR3 protein is CASSRDRGLDTQYF. Here the CDR3 DNA reads TGTGCCAGCAGTAGGGACAGGGGGCTAGATACGCAGTATTTT.

The J gene is TRBJ2-3, the V gene TRBV10-3, with D perhaps matching TRBD1 (5 bases). V was shortened by 6 bases and J by 1 base, with 17 bases between the two germline ends. Germline V gives CDR1 ENHRY, CDR2 SYGVKD. The CDR3 loop spans 16 amino acids. The CDR3 sequence: CAISPRGQGGTDTQYF. In DNA form, the CDR3 reads TGTGCCATCAGCCCCAGAGGCCAGGGCGGCACAGATACGCAGTATTTT.

The CDR3 loop is CASSPDSPSGNTIYF. The CDR3 nucleotides read TGCGCCAGCAGCCCGGACAGTCCCTCTGGAAACACCATATATTTT. The chain employs TRBV5-1 and TRBJ1-3, with TRBD1 as a possible D gene (6 bases). The CDR3 is 15 residues long. CDR1 and CDR2 (germline): SGHRS, YFSETQ. V gave up 4 bases and J gave up 0 bases, with 11 bases separating them.

The CDR3 region has the DNA TGTGCCTGGAGTAACCCCGGGACAGGGTTCTACGAGCAGTACTTC. This codes for CAWSNPGTGFYEQYF. The chain links TRBV30 to TRBJ2-7, with TRBD1 identical over 9 bases. The CDR3 loop spans 15 amino acids. J lost 3 bases, V lost 2 bases, and 8 bases had no gene match. Germline V gene data show CDR1 as GTSNPN and CDR2 as SVGIG (reference sequence).

Points on this clone: Compared with germline, one end of the junction differs, possibly owing to a read error. The rearrangement links TRBV19 to TRBJ1-1, with TRBD1 matching 10 bases. Germline values: CDR1 LNHDA, CDR2 SQIVND (reference sequence). This CDR3 has 16 residues. As DNA, the CDR3 is TGTGCCAGTAGCATAGGATCCGCCGGGACAGGGGCTGAAGCTTTCTTT. Residues: CASSIGSAGTGAEAFF.

V and J are TRBV11-2 and TRBJ1-1; D perhaps matches TRBD1 (6 bases). Per germline, CDR1 SGHAT and CDR2 FQNNGV. The CDR3 extends over 17 amino acids. V lost 4 bases to trimming and J lost 4 bases, with 22 bases between them. CDR3 loop: CASSSRLGALDSTEAFF. The CDR3 DNA reads as TGTGCCAGCAGCTCGCGATTGGGGGCATTAGATTCCACTGAAGCTTTCTTT.

The chain carries TRBV6-1 and TRBJ1-2; 7 positions agree with TRBD1. V was clipped by 0 bases and J by 4 bases; unmatched bases: 5. The CDR3 covers 15 residues. Germline V gene sequence: CDR1 MNHNS, CDR2 SASEGT. The CDR3 DNA reads TGTGCCAGCAGTGAAGCCAGGGGGACAGTCTATGGCTACACCTTC. Translation: CASSEARGTVYGYTF.

This clone was observed once. The chain is built from TRBV5-1 and TRBJ2-3; a weak D match, TRBD2 (5 bases). CDR1 and CDR2 from the germline V gene are SGHRS and YFSETQ. The CDR3 totals 15 residues. The V end lost 4 bases, the J end lost 1 base, and 13 bases lay between the germline ends. The CDR3 sequence: CASSPGVSGTDTQYF. CDR3 in DNA: TGCGCCAGCAGCCCCGGGGTTAGTGGCACAGATACGCAGTATTTT.

The chain couples TRBV15 to TRBJ2-1, with TRBD2 matching 8 bases. Germline loops: CDR1 LNHNV, CDR2 YYDKDF (reference sequence). Losses at the gene ends were 0 bases for V and 6 bases for J; bases not matched to a gene: 4. The CDR3 extends over 15 amino acids. DNA of the CDR3: TGTGCCACCAGCAGAGATCAGGCGGGGGGCAATGAGCAGTTCTTC. It encodes CATSRDQAGGNEQFF.

The chain has TRBV11-2 and TRBJ1-3; D uncertain. Trimming left V 5 bases short and J 13 bases short, with 15 bases between. Germline V CDR1 and CDR2: SGHAT, FQNNGV. The CDR3 runs to 12 residues. The CDR3 sequence: CASSERHGRIYF. As DNA, the CDR3 is TGTGCCAGCAGCGAGAGACACGGTAGAATATATTTT.

This clone came up once. The chain links TRBV6-5 to TRBJ1-2; 10 bases fit TRBD1. Looked up from germline, CDR1 is MNHEY and CDR2 is SVGAGI. The CDR3 is 13 amino acids. The J segment lost 6 bases and the V segment lost 5 bases, leaving 3 bases of the junction unmatched. The CDR3 DNA sequence: TGTGCCAGCAGTCGGACAGGGGGGGATGGCTACACCTTC. It codes for CASSRTGGDGYTF.

The rearrangement joins TRBV5-6 to TRBJ1-3; TRBD1 agrees at 8 bases. J gave up 3 bases and V 2 bases, and 16 bases lay outside the gene matches. The CDR3 covers 19 residues. The germline V gene has CDR1 SGHDT and CDR2 YYEEEE. The CDR3 spells CASSFFVRPRTGIGNTIYF. As DNA, the CDR3 is TGTGCCAGCAGCTTCTTCGTCCGCCCAAGGACAGGGATTGGAAACACCATATATTTT.

The V and J genes are TRBV27 and TRBJ2-1; 8 bases align to TRBD1. Germline CDR1 is MNHEY and CDR2 is SMNVEV (reference sequence). V trimming: 5 bases; J trimming: 13 bases; junction bases outside the gene matches: 10. This CDR3 is built from 13 residues. CDR3: CASSQGTGVKQFF. The CDR3 DNA sequence: TGTGCCAGCAGTCAGGGGACAGGAGTCAAACAGTTCTTC.

The chain employs TRBV5-1 and TRBJ1-1; a weak D match, TRBD1 (5 bases). Germline-derived CDR1 and CDR2 are SGHRS and YFSETQ. The V end was cut by 0 bases, the J end by 1 base, with 10 bases between. CDR3 length: 15 amino acids. This CDR3 is CASSLGQSKNTEAFF. Here the CDR3 DNA reads TGCGCCAGCAGCTTGGGACAGTCTAAGAACACTGAAGCTTTCTTT.

The V call is TRBV19, the J call TRBJ1-2, with a weak D call TRBD1 (5 bases). V shed 8 bases and J shed 0 bases, with 22 bases lying between them. Germline-derived CDR1 and CDR2 are LNHDA and SQIVND (reference sequence). This CDR3 region has 17 residues. CDR3 coding DNA: TGTGCCAGTTCTCCCCTACTACAGACAGACACTAACTATGGCTACACCTTC. It codes for CASSPLLQTDTNYGYTF.

The chain joins TRBV19 to TRBJ2-7, with 7 bases fitting TRBD1. This CDR3 contains 13 residues. The germline gives CDR1 LNHDA, CDR2 SQIVND (reference sequence). The junction had 4 bases not matched to a gene; V was cut back by 6 bases and J by 2 bases. The CDR3 is CASRGQLTYEQYF. CDR3 nucleotides: TGTGCCAGTAGGGGACAGTTAACCTACGAGCAGTACTTC.

J is TRBJ2-3 and V is TRBV6-1; TRBD1 is a possible D gene (5 bases). This CDR3 spans 15 amino acids. From germline, CDR1 is MNHNS and CDR2 SASEGT. V was cut by 6 bases and J by 2 bases, with 15 bases left in between. This chain's CDR3 is CASSLEQTDTDTQYF. The CDR3 bases are TGTGCCAGCAGCCTCGAGCAGACAGACACAGATACGCAGTATTTT.